This T cell receptor beta chain appears in the sequencing data of a study of shared clonotypes between healthy human individuals. Study conclusions and caveats: Measured sharing among donors was expected to vary with sequencing depth. Only blood was sampled; tissue repertoires likely differ.

Unsorted PBMC replicate PCRs used about 280 ng DNA, 25,000 to 35,000 T cell genomes. Produced via immunoSEQ multiplex PCR; TCRdb's table is partial and in-frame only. The data show over 400,000 clones, with around 85% seen just once and roughly 12% held by the top ten. The CDR3 has 14 amino acids. V was cut by 6 bases and J by 7 bases, with 16 bases left in between. Per germline, CDR1 KGHSH and CDR2 LQKENI. About this clone: Its antigen remains unknown.

The rearrangement joins TRBV18 to TRBJ1-5, with no clear D. What was sequenced was PBMCs. The sequence was obtained from a woman in her thirties or forties in good health. Some clones in this sample may be carry-over from other donors' samples. The CDR3, as DNA: TGTGCCAGCTCTCCTGGGCAGGTGCCCCAGCCCCAGCATTTT. Protein product: CASSPGQVPQPQHF.